These T cell receptor beta chains were read from a single sample in a study of blood T cell repertoires in COVID-19. Only in-frame clones appear in the TCRdb table, and some are missing; sequencing was by immunoSEQ multiplex PCR. This table has around 290,000 clones, about nine tenths appearing once. Sequencing was carried out using PBMCs or T cells enriched from blood (not recorded which). Receptors originate from a middle-aged woman who had recovered from COVID-19. Both conserved end residues are part of each CDR3. The D gene is left open where the match is weak. Where a row states a size, it is once, few, many or the class of an expanded clone; other rows omit it.

size	D	V	J	CDR3	DNA
NA	TRBD2	TRBV27	TRBJ2-5	CASSLFTLAGGSTRETQYF	TGTGCCAGCAGTTTGTTTACCCTAGCGGGAGGTTCCACCAGGGAGACCCAGTACTTC
NA	NA	TRBV18	TRBJ2-2	CASSNRGSGDGELFF	TGTGCCAGCTCCAACCGGGGTTCAGGCGACGGGGAGCTGTTTTTT
NA	NA	TRBV7-2	TRBJ2-3	CASSPYRDMAQANTQYF	TGTGCCAGCAGCCCATACCGGGATATGGCCCAGGCTAATACGCAGTATTTT
NA	TRBD2	TRBV7-9	TRBJ2-1	CASSLVGGTYNEQFF	TGTGCCAGCAGCTTAGTGGGGGGGACCTACAATGAGCAGTTCTTC
NA	NA	TRBV13	TRBJ2-1	CASSLERVGEQFF	TGTGCCAGCAGCCTCGAGCGGGTGGGGGAGCAGTTCTTC
NA	TRBD1	TRBV4-1	TRBJ1-4	CASSQEVFGQGYEKLFF	TGCGCCAGCAGCCAAGAGGTTTTCGGACAGGGATATGAAAAACTGTTTTTT
once	TRBD1	TRBV2	TRBJ1-2	CASSPPGQGFYGYTF	TGTGCCAGCAGTCCTCCGGGACAGGGGTTCTATGGCTACACCTTC
few	TRBD1	TRBV18	TRBJ1-6	CASSQGADSPLHF	TGTGCCAGCTCACAGGGGGCGGATTCACCCCTCCACTTT
NA	NA	TRBV6-1	TRBJ1-1	CASSEPSRNTEAFF	TGTGCCAGCAGTGAACCTTCCAGGAACACTGAAGCTTTCTTT
NA	TRBD1	TRBV2	TRBJ1-2	CASSGGTGYGYTF	TGTGCCAGCAGTGGAGGGACAGGCTATGGCTACACCTTC
NA	TRBD1	TRBV27	TRBJ1-2	CASRTGPLYGYTF	TGTGCCAGCAGGACAGGGCCCCTCTATGGCTACACCTTC
NA	NA	TRBV7-3	TRBJ2-7	CASSLTGNARSYEQYF	TGTGCCAGCAGCTTAACCGGGAACGCCAGGTCCTACGAGCAGTACTTC
NA	TRBD1	TRBV7-2	TRBJ1-4	CASSRDRGDEKLFF	TGTGCCAGCAGCCGGGACAGGGGGGACGAAAAACTGTTTTTT
few	NA	TRBV5-5	TRBJ1-4	CASSSHHATNEKLFF	TGTGCCAGCAGCTCACACCATGCAACTAATGAAAAACTGTTTTTT
NA	TRBD1	TRBV6-5	TRBJ1-6	CASSFRGQNNSPLHF	TGTGCCAGCAGTTTCCGGGGACAGAATAATTCACCCCTCCACTTT
once	TRBD1	TRBV5-1	TRBJ1-3	CASSPRTGHGNTIYF	TGCGCCAGCAGCCCCCGGACAGGGCACGGAAACACCATATATTTT
NA	NA	TRBV2	TRBJ2-2	CASSGQNTGELFF	TGTGCCAGCAGTGGGCAGAACACCGGGGAGCTGTTTTTT
NA	NA	TRBV20-1	TRBJ1-5	CSASDRRGNQPQHF	TGCAGTGCTAGTGATAGGAGGGGCAATCAGCCCCAGCATTTT
NA	TRBD1	TRBV6-5	TRBJ2-7	CASSSDRGSYEQYF	TGTGCCAGCAGCTCCGACAGGGGCTCCTACGAGCAGTACTTC
NA	TRBD1	TRBV2	TRBJ1-2	CASRGQVVGGYTF	TGTGCCAGCAGAGGACAGGTAGTGGGTGGCTACACCTTC
NA	NA	TRBV5-1	TRBJ2-5	CASSGTGTPLETQYF	TGCGCCAGCAGCGGTACCGGGACTCCCTTGGAGACCCAGTACTTC
NA	TRBD2	TRBV5-1	TRBJ2-7	CASSLISSGGTYEQYF	TGCGCCAGCAGCTTGATTAGTAGCGGGGGGACCTACGAGCAGTACTTC
NA	NA	TRBV5-8	TRBJ1-4	CASSLGVRVQGEKLFF	TGTGCCAGCAGCCTTGGTGTCAGGGTTCAAGGTGAAAAACTGTTTTTT
NA	TRBD2	TRBV5-1	TRBJ2-2	CASSLPIAGGVTGELFF	TGCGCCAGCAGCTTGCCTATAGCGGGAGGGGTCACCGGGGAGCTGTTTTTT
NA	NA	TRBV12-5	TRBJ1-1	CASGPPAENTEAFF	TGTGCTAGTGGTCCCCCCGCGGAGAACACTGAAGCTTTCTTT
NA	TRBD1	TRBV3-1/TRBV3-2	TRBJ2-1	CASSHPGQRSGNEQFF	TGTGCCAGCAGCCATCCGGGACAGAGGTCTGGCAATGAGCAGTTCTTC
NA	NA	TRBV3-1/TRBV3-2	TRBJ2-2	CASSPFLSEVTGELFF	TGTGCCAGCAGCCCCTTTCTCTCGGAGGTCACCGGGGAGCTGTTTTTT
once	TRBD1	TRBV4-1	TRBJ1-1	CASSDHDRDTEAFF	TGCGCCAGCAGCGACCACGACAGGGACACTGAAGCTTTCTTT
NA	NA	TRBV4-2	TRBJ2-7	CASSQAQGSYEQYF	TGTGCCAGCAGCCAAGCACAGGGCTCCTACGAGCAGTACTTC
NA	NA	TRBV4-2	TRBJ1-5	CASSQVPVGRQPQHF	TGTGCCAGCAGCCAAGTTCCTGTTGGGAGACAGCCCCAGCATTTT
NA	TRBD2	TRBV30	TRBJ2-7	CAWSNMREDHEQYF	TGTGCCTGGAGTAACATGCGGGAGGACCACGAGCAGTACTTC
NA	TRBD1	TRBV5-1	TRBJ2-5	CASRTGPGETQYF	TGCGCCAGCAGGACAGGGCCGGGGGAGACCCAGTACTTC
NA	TRBD2	TRBV15	TRBJ2-2	CATSRDRGTSGTGELFF	TGTGCCACCAGCAGAGATCGAGGGACTAGCGGGACCGGGGAGCTGTTTTTT
NA	TRBD2	TRBV19	TRBJ2-5	CASSIVFLAGPQETQYF	TGTGCCAGTAGTATAGTGTTCCTAGCGGGACCCCAAGAGACCCAGTACTTC
NA	NA	TRBV27	TRBJ2-1	CASSLTAGPYNEQFF	TGTGCCAGCAGTTTAACGGCGGGACCCTACAATGAGCAGTTCTTC
NA	NA	TRBV5-8	TRBJ1-1	CASSWEYTEAFF	TGTGCCAGCAGCTGGGAGTACACTGAAGCTTTCTTT
NA	TRBD1	TRBV12-5	TRBJ1-6	CASGRRDSYNSPLHF	TGTGCTAGTGGTCGCAGGGACAGCTATAATTCACCCCTCCACTTT
NA	NA	TRBV29-1	TRBJ2-7	CSVLPGTNYEQYF	TGCAGCGTTCTTCCCGGGACAAACTACGAGCAGTACTTC
NA	TRBD1	TRBV19	TRBJ1-3	CASSRTTTGGSGNTIYF	TGTGCCAGTAGTAGAACCACGACAGGGGGCTCTGGAAACACCATATATTTT
NA	TRBD1	TRBV27	TRBJ1-5	CASKGQGRSNQPQHF	TGTGCCAGCAAGGGACAGGGCAGAAGCAATCAGCCCCAGCATTTT
NA	TRBD2	TRBV5-1	TRBJ2-3	CASSLASGSTSTDTQYF	TGCGCCAGCAGCTTGGCTAGCGGGTCCACTAGCACAGATACGCAGTATTTT
NA	TRBD1	TRBV7-9	TRBJ1-1	CASSLAAGGLANTEAFF	TGTGCCAGCAGCTTAGCCGCAGGGGGATTGGCGAACACTGAAGCTTTCTTT
NA	NA	TRBV3-1/TRBV3-2	TRBJ2-4	CASSQREAKNIQYF	TGTGCCAGCAGCCAACGGGAGGCCAAAAACATTCAGTACTTC
NA	NA	TRBV11-2	TRBJ1-1	CASNDGRGWDTEAFF	TGTGCCAGCAACGATGGGAGGGGTTGGGACACTGAAGCTTTCTTT
NA	NA	TRBV5-4	TRBJ1-2	CASSSPTGFLYGYTF	TGTGCCAGCAGCTCGCCAACAGGCTTTCTCTATGGCTACACCTTC
NA	TRBD1	TRBV9	TRBJ2-3	CASSVRQGGGTDTQYF	TGTGCCAGCAGCGTAAGACAGGGGGGTGGCACAGATACGCAGTATTTT
NA	TRBD2	TRBV18	TRBJ2-7	CASSPGGGGEQYF	TGTGCCAGCTCACCGGGCGGGGGAGGCGAGCAGTACTTC
NA	NA	TRBV30	TRBJ1-2	CAWSAGGSNYGYTF	TGTGCCTGGAGTGCAGGAGGGTCGAACTATGGCTACACCTTC
NA	NA	TRBV15	TRBJ2-5	CATSSNRETQYF	TGTGCCACCAGCAGCAATCGGGAGACCCAGTACTTC
once	TRBD1	TRBV5-1	TRBJ1-1	CASSPGTDTEAFF	TGCGCCAGCAGCCCCGGGACAGACACTGAAGCTTTCTTT
NA	NA	TRBV6-5	TRBJ1-6	CASSEFNSPLHF	TGTGCCAGCTCCGAGTTTAATTCACCCCTCCACTTT
NA	NA	TRBV5-1	TRBJ2-5	CASRMSPRETQYF	TGCGCCAGCAGGATGTCCCCGAGGGAGACCCAGTACTTC